Listed here is a single T cell receptor (beta chain). A junction end diverges from the germline sequence, so it may reflect a read error. This CDR3 has 14 amino acids. Germline V lookup: CDR1 SGHTA, CDR2 FQGNSA. This sample was taken from a study of blood T cell repertoires in COVID-19. Across the whole study: The United States, Italy and Spain provided the acute and convalescent COVID-19 samples. In each case, the material was cDNA or gDNA derived from T cells, B-cell-depleted T cells, or PBMCs.

Source study methods: Nucleated cell number was recorded as an estimate derived from reference gene primer amplification. The data were produced by immunoSEQ multiplex PCR, yet TCRdb's version contains in-frame clones alone and is incomplete. D and trimming come from the DNA, and the V and J calls and clone size come from that table. The table shows about 100,000 clones, with over 65% occurring only once. This clonotype was sampled from a woman between 35 and 50 years old with acute or convalescent COVID-19. The sample comprised peripheral blood. This chain connects TRBV7-2 to TRBJ1-1; 10 nucleotides align to TRBD1. CDR3 bases: TGTGCCAGCAGTTTAGGACAGGGGGAAGCTGAAGCTTTCTTT. Encoded protein: CASSLGQGEAEAFF.